What follows describes a single TCR beta chain. This record belongs to a study of blood T cell repertoires in COVID-19. The V and J ends lost 0 bases and 2 bases, in that order; junction bases with no gene match: 0. The CDR3 loop spans 15 amino acids. Clones were read by immunoSEQ multiplex PCR, and TCRdb kept only the in-frame ones, dropping some. The sample contains 150,000 or so clones, 80% to 90% of which appear only once. V and J are TRBV23-1 and TRBJ1-5; 8 positions match TRBD1. TRBV23-1 is an open reading frame, and its role is uncertain. The clonotype originates from a woman in her forties or fifties in a cohort sampled during active or convalescent COVID-19. Sequenced: peripheral blood. The CDR3 spells CASSQSGQGNQPQHF. CDR3 in DNA: TGCGCCAGCAGTCAATCGGGACAGGGCAATCAGCCCCAGCATTTT.